This entry lists 28 T cell receptor beta chains sequenced from one sample in a study of cytotoxic CD8 clonotypes in ibrutinib-treated CLL. Sequenced by immunoSEQ multiplex PCR; TCRdb stores in-frame clones only, minus some. The sample lists around 40,000 clones, about 70% occurring once. The sequenced sample was PBMCs, obtained at disease progression, from a patient treated with ibrutinib. The receptors come from a human donor with chronic lymphocytic leukemia.

The gene calls are TRBV28 and TRBJ1-5, with 7 bases matching TRBD1. CDR1 is MDHEN, CDR2 SYDVKM, per germline. The CDR3 totals 14 residues. V trimming: 7 bases; J trimming: 5 bases; junction bases outside the gene matches: 8. The CDR3: CASKNRGTDQPQHF. DNA for the CDR3: TGTGCCAGCAAAAACCGGGGGACAGATCAGCCCCAGCATTTT.

This chain uses TRBV7-9 with TRBJ2-6; 8 bases match TRBD1. The CDR3 has 18 amino acids. Germline CDR1 and CDR2: SEHNR and FQNEAQ (reference sequence). V lost 6 bases, J lost 0 bases, and 10 bases stayed unmatched. In DNA form, the CDR3 reads TGTGCCAGCAGGTCCGACCCAGGGGGCCTCTCTGGGGCCAACGTCCTGACTTTC. Encoded protein: CASRSDPGGLSGANVLTF.

The V call is TRBV5-8, the J call TRBJ1-1; D unclear. The CDR3 is 16 amino acids. Between the trimmed V and J ends, which lost 3 bases and 4 bases, there was a span of 19 bases. Looked up from germline, CDR1 is SGHTS and CDR2 is YDEGEE. Written as DNA, the CDR3 is TGTGCCAGCAGCTCTTATATGGGGAGAGGCTCCACTGAAGCTTTCTTT. Translation: CASSSYMGRGSTEAFF.

This clone was seen a few times. The chain links TRBV20-1 to TRBJ1-4, with D possibly being TRBD1 (5 bases). V lost 3 bases and J 13 bases, leaving 12 bases between the germline ends. Germline CDR1 and CDR2: DFQATT and SNEGSKA (reference sequence). The CDR3 has 11 residues. The CDR3 nucleotides are TGCAGTGCTAGGAGGGACGGGCCACTGTTTTTT. Residues: CSARRDGPLFF.

The chain combines TRBV18 with TRBJ2-5; D call uncertain. Looked up from germline, CDR1 is KGHSH and CDR2 is LQKENI. Trimming left V 2 bases short and J 4 bases short, with 5 bases between. There are 12 residues in the CDR3. Written as DNA, the CDR3 is TGTGCCAGCTCACCATTGGGAGAGACCCAGTACTTC. Its translation is CASSPLGETQYF. Using reference TRBV18 and TRBJ2-5 for the parts outside the CDR3, the full variable domain is NAGVMQNPRHLVRRRGQEARLRCSPMKGHSHVYWYRQLPEEGLKFMVYLQKENIIDESGMPKERFSAEFPKEGPSILRIQQVVRGDSAAYFCASSPLGETQYFGPGTRLLVL.

This chain connects TRBV11-2 to TRBJ2-7, with D tentatively TRBD1 (6 bases). The CDR3 covers 16 residues. Germline lookup yields CDR1 SGHAT and CDR2 FQNNGV. V lost 5 bases, J lost 2 bases, and 19 bases lay in between. The CDR3 here is CASSASGRSGAYEQYF. For the CDR3, the DNA is TGTGCCAGCAGCGCCAGTGGGCGGTCAGGGGCCTACGAGCAGTACTTC. Based on the CDR3 plus reference TRBV11-2 and TRBJ2-7, the full variable domain is EAGVAQSPRYKIIEKRQSVAFWCNPISGHATLYWYQQILGQGPKLLIQFQNNGVVDDSQLPKDRFSAERLKGVDSTLKIQPAKLEDSAVYLCASSASGRSGAYEQYFGPGTRLTVT.

The rearrangement joins TRBV2 to TRBJ1-2; D perhaps matches TRBD1 (6 bases). V was shortened by 4 bases and J by 5 bases, with 11 bases between the two germline ends. The CDR3 loop spans 13 amino acids. The germline V gene encodes CDR1 SNHLY and CDR2 FYNNEI. CDR3 in amino acids: CASSVGQRYGYTF. In DNA, the CDR3 is TGTGCCAGCAGTGTAGGACAGCGATATGGCTACACCTTC.

With regard to this clone: This specimen includes other DNA sequences encoding the same CDR3. The chain has TRBV2 and TRBJ2-5; 9 bases agree with TRBD1. The CDR3 sequence is 17 residues long. CDR1 is SNHLY, CDR2 FYNNEI, per germline. Trimming cost V 6 bases and J 5 bases; bases outside gene matches: 16. CDR3 loop: CASRNQTGGPRGETQYF. CDR3 nucleotides: TGTGCCAGCAGGAACCAGACAGGGGGGCCTCGGGGGGAGACCCAGTACTTC.

In nucleotides, the CDR3 is TGCGCCAGCAGCCAAGTAGGTCCTCCCTTATATAATTCACCCCTCCACTTT. The encoded protein is CASSQVGPPLYNSPLHF. The V and J genes are TRBV4-1 and TRBJ1-6; no clear D gene. The germline V and J ends were trimmed by 1 base and 4 bases, with 14 bases remaining between them. CDR3 length equals 17 residues. Per germline, CDR1 MGHRA and CDR2 YSYEKL.

The chain combines TRBV6-1 with TRBJ1-2, with D maybe TRBD1 (5 bases). The CDR3 is 15 amino acids. The germline V gene has CDR1 MNHNS and CDR2 SASEGT. The germline V and J ends were trimmed by 1 base and 7 bases, with 16 bases remaining between them. The CDR3 reads CASSEDYGTGIGYTF. The CDR3 DNA reads TGTGCCAGCAGTGAAGACTACGGGACCGGAATTGGCTACACCTTC.

This clone was counted between two and nine times. The chain employs TRBV4-1 and TRBJ2-4, with TRBD1 matching 9 bases. The ends lost 2 bases at V and 5 bases at J; junction bases unmatched: 1. The CDR3 spans 14 residues. Germline V CDR1 and CDR2: MGHRA, YSYEKL. The CDR3 here is CASSQRTGENIQYF. The CDR3 DNA follows: TGCGCCAGCAGCCAAAGGACAGGGGAAAACATTCAGTACTTC.

The chain joins TRBV5-5 to TRBJ1-4; D remains unclear. CDR3 size: 15 residues. V was trimmed by 3 bases and J by 8 bases, leaving 17 bases between them. CDR1 is SGHKS, CDR2 YYEKEE, per germline (reference sequence). The DNA for the CDR3 is TGTGCCAGCAGCTCCCCAGTGGGTCGGTCGGAAAAACTGTTTTTT. It translates to CASSSPVGRSEKLFF.

The gene calls are TRBV10-1 and TRBJ2-3; weak D call: TRBD1 (6 bases). CDR1 WNHNN and CDR2 SYGVQD come from the germline V gene (reference sequence). Trimming pared 0 bases from V and 2 bases from J, leaving 9 bases between. This CDR3 comprises 15 residues. The CDR3 sequence: CASSESGAPTDTQYF. DNA of the CDR3: TGCGCCAGCAGTGAGTCGGGGGCCCCCACAGATACGCAGTATTTT.

V usage is TRBV5-4 and J usage is TRBJ2-7; D is uncertain. Germline V gene sequence: CDR1 SGHNT, CDR2 YYREEE (reference sequence). V dropped 0 bases and J dropped 1 base, with 11 bases sitting between them. The CDR3 is 15 amino acids. The CDR3 coding sequence is TGTGCCAGCAGCTTGGCTGGGGTGGGGTCCTACGAGCAGTACTTC. The encoded protein is CASSLAGVGSYEQYF.

This clone was seen just once. The V call is TRBV7-9, the J call TRBJ2-5; maybe TRBD2 (5 bases). This CDR3 contains 16 residues. The V gene's germline CDR1 is SEHNR and CDR2 FQNEAQ (reference sequence). Trimming removed 2 bases at V and 2 bases at J, with 15 bases between. The CDR3 is CASSLSSEVAQETQYF. The CDR3 coding sequence is TGTGCCAGCAGCTTAAGTAGCGAGGTGGCTCAAGAGACCCAGTACTTC.

This sequence joins TRBV5-1 and TRBJ2-7; TRBD2 matches 13 bases. J was trimmed by 2 bases and V by 4 bases; bases with no gene match: 3. Germline assignment: CDR1 SGHRS and CDR2 YFSETQ. CDR3 length: 15 residues. The CDR3 here is CASSVGLAGTYEQYF. The CDR3 coding sequence is TGCGCCAGCAGCGTGGGACTAGCGGGAACCTACGAGCAGTACTTC.

This clone was seen a handful of times. The V call is TRBV4-2, the J call TRBJ2-1; a possible D gene is TRBD2 (6 bases). The CDR3 totals 16 residues. From germline, CDR1 is LGHNA and CDR2 YNFKEQ. The V end lost 6 bases, the J end lost 3 bases, and 18 bases lay between the germline ends. Here the CDR3 reads CASRPTARENYNEQFF. CDR3 nucleotide sequence: TGTGCCAGCAGACCAACGGCCCGGGAGAACTACAATGAGCAGTTCTTC.

The chain links TRBV7-9 to TRBJ1-1; a weak D match, TRBD1 (5 bases). Germline V CDR1 and CDR2: SEHNR, FQNEAQ (reference sequence). V lost 3 bases, J lost 5 bases, and 13 bases lay in between. This CDR3 has 14 amino acids. CDR3 region: CASSFPLGVTEAFF. The CDR3 coding sequence is TGTGCCAGCAGCTTCCCCCTGGGGGTAACTGAAGCTTTCTTT.

This clone was found a few times. The chain is built from TRBV2 and TRBJ1-2; 7 bases are shared with TRBD1. With V trimmed by 6 bases and J by 6 bases, 10 bases remained unmatched. The CDR3 consists of 14 residues. The V gene's germline CDR1 is SNHLY and CDR2 FYNNEI. DNA of the CDR3: TGTGCCAGCAGAGGGGACAGCAGAGGAAATGGCTACACCTTC. Translated, it gives CASRGDSRGNGYTF.

Of note for this clone: Other DNA sequences in the same sample also yield this CDR3. The chain couples TRBV19 to TRBJ2-2; TRBD1 matches 12 bases. Germline values: CDR1 LNHDA, CDR2 SQIVND (reference sequence). V dropped 3 bases and J dropped 6; count of bases not matched to a gene: 5. The CDR3 totals 16 residues. The CDR3 loop reads CASSMGTGGAAGELFF. DNA of the CDR3: TGTGCCAGTAGTATGGGGACAGGGGGCGCGGCCGGGGAGCTGTTTTTT.

V is TRBV2 and J is TRBJ1-4; no definite D call. Germline V gives CDR1 SNHLY, CDR2 FYNNEI. V was trimmed by 8 bases and J by 5 bases, leaving 12 bases between them. The CDR3 contains 13 residues. DNA of the CDR3: TGTGCCAGCGAACAGAGGCTGAATGAAAAACTGTTTTTT. Its protein product is CASEQRLNEKLFF. Looking up the rest from reference TRBV2 and TRBJ1-4 gives the full variable domain: EPEVTQTPSHQVTQMGQEVILRCVPISNHLYFYWYRQILGQKVEFLVSFYNNEISEKSEIFDDQFSVERPDGSNFTLKIRSTKLEDSAMYFCASEQRLNEKLFFGSGTQLSVL.

J is TRBJ2-3 and V is TRBV6-1, with 9 bases aligning to TRBD1. CDR3 length equals 14 residues. Per germline, CDR1 MNHNS and CDR2 SASEGT. Trimming took 5 bases from V and 1 from J; bases not matched to a gene: 1. The CDR3 loop is CASSWDRGTDTQYF. The CDR3 region has the DNA TGTGCCAGCAGTTGGGACAGGGGCACAGATACGCAGTATTTT.

This clone turned up a few times. This rearrangement joins TRBV19 to TRBJ1-5; D is unresolved. Germline CDR1 is LNHDA and CDR2 is SQIVND (reference sequence). Trimming removed 3 bases at V and 8 bases at J, with 14 bases between. This CDR3 spans 14 amino acids. The CDR3 is CASSIGATLEPQHF. CDR3 coding DNA: TGTGCCAGTAGTATTGGAGCAACCTTGGAGCCCCAGCATTTT.

The rearrangement joins TRBV28 to TRBJ2-5; tentatively, D is TRBD1 (6 bases). V shed 8 bases and J shed 1 base, with 17 bases lying between them. CDR1 is MDHEN and CDR2 is SYDVKM in the germline V gene. CDR3 length: 15 residues. CDR3 residues: CASQGSGLAQETQYF. The CDR3 DNA follows: TGTGCCAGCCAGGGGAGCGGACTGGCCCAAGAGACCCAGTACTTC.

The chain is built from TRBV27 and TRBJ2-7, with a tentative D call TRBD2 (6 bases). The CDR3 loop spans 15 amino acids. Trimming removed 3 bases at V and 2 bases at J, with 14 bases between. The germline gives CDR1 MNHEY, CDR2 SMNVEV (reference sequence). This chain's CDR3 is CASSLRAGLPYEQYF. The CDR3, as DNA: TGTGCCAGCAGTTTGAGGGCGGGGCTACCCTACGAGCAGTACTTC.

The chain recombines TRBV6-5 with TRBJ2-7; 10 positions agree with TRBD1. CDR3 length: 14 amino acids. Unmatched junction bases numbered 6, after V lost 6 bases and J lost 4 bases. In germline, CDR1 is MNHEY, CDR2 SVGAGI. CDR3 DNA: TGTGCCAGCAGCAGACAGGGGGCGGCGTACGAGCAGTACTTC. This codes for CASSRQGAAYEQYF.

This clone came up a few times. The J gene is TRBJ2-3, the V gene TRBV11-2; D ambiguous. Trimming shortened V by 5 bases and J by 0 bases, and 3 bases separated the two germline ends. The CDR3 runs to 12 residues. CDR1 and CDR2 (germline): SGHAT, FQNNGV. This CDR3 reads CASSESTDTQYF. In DNA, the CDR3 is TGTGCCAGCAGCGAGAGCACAGATACGCAGTATTTT. Full variable domain (missing parts from reference TRBV11-2 and TRBJ2-3): EAGVAQSPRYKIIEKRQSVAFWCNPISGHATLYWYQQILGQGPKLLIQFQNNGVVDDSQLPKDRFSAERLKGVDSTLKIQPAKLEDSAVYLCASSESTDTQYFGPGTRLTVL.

There are a few counts of this clone. This chain connects TRBV4-1 to TRBJ1-6; D not certain. This CDR3 comprises 13 residues. Trimming took 1 base from V and 10 from J, leaving 8 bases between them. The germline V gene encodes CDR1 MGHRA and CDR2 YSYEKL. The DNA for the CDR3 is TGCGCCAGCAGCCAAGCCCAAGGGTCACCCCTCCACTTT. Protein sequence: CASSQAQGSPLHF.